This T cell receptor beta chain was identified in a study of blood T cell repertoires in COVID-19. Patients of the Seattle cohort, enrolled during active infection, were followed longitudinally. The CDR3 covers 14 residues. Trimming took 1 base from V and 6 from J, leaving 9 bases between them. Germline loops: CDR1 SGHTA, CDR2 FQGNSA. The table came from immunoSEQ multiplex PCR; TCRdb's copy has only in-frame clones and leaves some out. This sample carries 450,000 or so clones, around 89% of them seen once, and the ten largest clones take roughly 1.6%. The chain carries TRBV7-2 and TRBJ2-2; D is ambiguous. Source material: peripheral blood. The sequence was obtained from a woman aged 40 to 50 with COVID-19, enrolled during active disease. The DNA of the CDR3 is TGTGCCAGCAGCTTAGTAAGACTTCCCGGGGAGCTGTTTTTT. This codes for CASSLVRLPGELFF.